This T cell receptor (beta chain) was found in a study of cytomegalovirus exposure and HLA in healthy donors. CDR3 length equals 15 residues. Trimming took 5 bases from V and 3 from J, leaving 16 bases between them. CDR1 is SGHTA and CDR2 is FQGNSA in the germline V gene. The PCR ran on 60 Vbeta and 13 Jbeta primers. The repertoire was sequenced with immunoSEQ multiplex PCR; TCRdb's copy has only in-frame clones and lacks some. This table holds roughly 140,000 clones, roughly four fifths found once. Every donor was a healthy person donating bone marrow. V usage is TRBV7-2 and J usage is TRBJ1-2; D is undetermined. Source material: PBMCs. The TCR was taken from a male donor in good health and CMV-seronegative. The chain's CDR3 is CASSPRRGFDYGYTF. In nucleotides, the CDR3 is TGTGCCAGCAGCCCGCGTCGGGGTTTTGACTATGGCTACACCTTC.